Below, one T cell receptor (beta chain) is given with its context. The antigen is not known. With 1 base removed from V and 3 bases from J, the gap between germline ends came to 3 bases. The CDR3 totals 12 residues. Germline V gives CDR1 MNHNS, CDR2 SASEGT. Here immunoSEQ multiplex PCR was the method, and the copy in TCRdb shows in-frame clones only, minus some. The table has approximately 50,000 clones, roughly four fifths seen once; the top ten hold approximately 3.4%. This sample is part of a study of a mutant IDH1 vaccine in newly diagnosed glioma. As for the study in general: Radiotherapy alone preceded vaccination by 4-6 weeks; alternatively, vaccination started with temozolomide cycles. The treated population exhibited a male proportion of 62.5%, a female proportion of 37.5%, and a mean age of around 40 years. Patients arrived already treated with radiotherapy, temozolomide, or both, most having had both. Visit V12 was conducted at week 35 as the safety follow-up. Visit V13 came later, at week 47.

As to time point: week 47, end of study. One vaccine dose held 300 ug of mutant IDH1 20-mer peptide and came with topical imiquimod. The chain combines TRBV6-1 with TRBJ1-2; D remains ambiguous. Sequenced material: PBMCs, taken from a glioma patient whose treatment included an IDH1 peptide vaccine. This receptor was taken from a woman in her fifties or sixties with glioma. The CDR3 protein is CASSEVDYGYTF. Written as DNA, the CDR3 is TGTGCCAGCAGTGAAGTGGACTATGGCTACACCTTC.